One and the same sample provided the 22 T cell receptor beta chains below, sequenced in a study of cytomegalovirus exposure and HLA in healthy donors. PCR was performed using 60 Vbeta and 13 Jbeta primers. Data came from immunoSEQ multiplex PCR; TCRdb stores just in-frame clones and leaves some out. The sample records about 170,000 clones, about 85% being singletons. What was sequenced was PBMCs. These receptors were taken from a woman in her fifties or sixties in good health and CMV-seropositive.

The genes are TRBV7-2 and TRBJ2-1; no firm D call. Trimming removed 3 bases from V and 9 bases from J, with 9 bases in between. The germline V gene encodes CDR1 SGHTA and CDR2 FQGNSA. The CDR3 sequence is 12 residues long. CDR3: CASSLELGEQFF. The DNA for the CDR3 is TGTGCCAGCAGCTTGGAGTTGGGTGAGCAGTTCTTC.

Here the CDR3 DNA reads TGTGCCAGCAGCCAATCTCCGGGACTAGCAACGGAGACCCAGTACTTC. It is translated as CASSQSPGLATETQYF. The rearrangement links TRBV11-3 to TRBJ2-5; the match to TRBD2 covers 9 bases. Germline V gene data show CDR1 as SGHNT and CDR2 as YENEEA. The CDR3 has 16 residues. Trimming at V came to 5 bases and at J to 5 bases, leaving 12 bases not matched to a gene.

The chain has TRBV28 and TRBJ1-2; the D is unclear. The CDR3 extends over 14 amino acids. Trimming took off 3 bases at V and 0 bases at J, with 8 bases between the two ends. Germline V gene data show CDR1 as MDHEN and CDR2 as SYDVKM. CDR3 sequence (DNA): TGTGCCAGCAGTTTTGGCCAAGCTAACTATGGCTACACCTTC. Protein sequence: CASSFGQANYGYTF.

The chain has TRBV29-1 and TRBJ2-3; 10 bases match TRBD2. V trimming: 4 bases; J trimming: 1 base; junction bases outside the gene matches: 5. CDR1 SQVTM and CDR2 ANQGSEA come from the germline V gene. This CDR3 has 15 amino acids. CDR3 in amino acids: CSVVTSGTGTDTQYF. The CDR3 DNA reads as TGCAGCGTTGTCACTAGCGGGACTGGCACAGATACGCAGTATTTT.

This clone was seen once. V is TRBV4-3 and J is TRBJ2-1; 15 nucleotides line up with TRBD2. Trimming at V came to 0 bases and at J to 5 bases, leaving 8 bases not matched to a gene. Germline loops: CDR1 LGHNA, CDR2 YSLEER. The CDR3 has 19 amino acids. The DNA for the CDR3 is TGCGCCAGCAGCCAAGACCCAGGACTAGCGGGGGGGCTCAACAATGAGCAGTTCTTC. Protein product: CASSQDPGLAGGLNNEQFF.

The V gene is TRBV10-3, the J gene TRBJ2-5, with a weak D call TRBD1 (6 bases). V dropped 0 bases and J dropped 2 bases, with 16 bases sitting between them. This CDR3 is 17 amino acids long. Per the germline V gene, CDR1 is ENHRY and CDR2 is SYGVKD. The CDR3 region has the DNA TGTGCCATCAGTGAGTCCCGGGCCGGGACAAAACAAGAGACCCAGTACTTC. This gives the protein CAISESRAGTKQETQYF.

The CDR3 sequence: CASSLGGQGGYTF. CDR3 DNA sequence: TGTGCCAGCAGCTTGGGGGGGCAGGGTGGCTACACCTTC. J is TRBJ1-2 and V is TRBV7-6, with a tentative D call TRBD1 (6 bases). The V gene's germline CDR1 is SGHVS and CDR2 FNYEAQ. Trimming shortened V by 3 bases and J by 7 bases, and 12 bases separated the two germline ends. The CDR3 runs 13 residues.

The V call is TRBV9, the J call TRBJ2-1; D unresolved. Germline V gene data show CDR1 as SGDLS and CDR2 as YYNGEE. Trimming left V 0 bases short and J 7 bases short, with 5 bases between. This CDR3 is built from 12 residues. The CDR3 region is CASSVVSNEQFF. CDR3 coding DNA: TGTGCCAGCAGCGTAGTGTCTAATGAGCAGTTCTTC.

The gene calls are TRBV11-3 and TRBJ2-5; 14 nucleotides match TRBD2. CDR3 size: 17 residues. The V gene's germline CDR1 is SGHNT and CDR2 YENEEA. The V gene end was trimmed by 5 bases and the J gene end by 5 bases; junction bases not matched to a gene: 10. The CDR3 DNA follows: TGTGCCAGCAGCCCGAGAACGACTAGCGGGAGGGAGGAGACCCAGTACTTC. This sequence encodes CASSPRTTSGREETQYF.

This clone was picked up one time. CDR3 bases: TGTGCCACCAGCAGAGGGACAGGGACGTCCTACAATGAGCAGTTCTTC. Protein product: CATSRGTGTSYNEQFF. The chain combines TRBV15 with TRBJ2-1, with 8 positions matching TRBD1. Germline V gene lookup returns CDR1 LNHNV and CDR2 YYDKDF (reference sequence). V lost 1 base and J lost 1; bases outside the gene matches: 3. CDR3 length: 16 residues.

The chain carries TRBV19 and TRBJ2-7, with 9 bases that match TRBD1. Germline values: CDR1 LNHDA, CDR2 SQIVND (reference sequence). The junction had 11 bases not matched to a gene; V was cut back by 4 bases and J by 7 bases. This CDR3 has 15 amino acids. CDR3 amino acids: CASSRPGQGQEEQYF. The CDR3 bases are TGTGCCAGTAGTAGACCGGGACAGGGACAGGAGGAGCAGTACTTC.

This clone is a singleton in its sample. The chain employs TRBV28 and TRBJ2-5; D might be TRBD2 (6 bases). CDR1 is MDHEN, CDR2 SYDVKM, per germline. This CDR3 is built from 13 residues. Trimming left V 6 bases short and J 5 bases short, with 13 bases between. CDR3 sequence: CASSLGGGETQYF. In DNA form, the CDR3 reads TGTGCCAGCAGCCTGGGAGGCGGGGAGACCCAGTACTTC.

The rearrangement links TRBV5-6 to TRBJ2-3; 7 positions match TRBD1. J gave up 0 bases and V 4 bases, and 5 bases lay outside the gene matches. This CDR3 is 15 amino acids long. CDR1 is SGHDT and CDR2 is YYEEEE in the germline V gene. The CDR3 region is CASSVTGSSTDTQYF. As DNA, the CDR3 is TGTGCCAGCAGCGTGACAGGGTCTAGCACAGATACGCAGTATTTT.

V is TRBV6-6 and J is TRBJ2-5, with D unclear. With the DNA end fitting TRBJ2-7 better, the J assignment may be wrong. The germline V gene encodes CDR1 MNHNY and CDR2 SVGAGI (reference sequence). The CDR3 runs to 16 residues. In DNA form, the CDR3 reads TGTGCCAGCAGTTCCGGGTGGCGGTCCCTCTTTTACGAGCAGTACTTC. Amino acids: CASSSGWRSLFYEQYF.

The gene calls are TRBV7-3 and TRBJ2-3; perhaps TRBD1 as D (5 bases). The V end was cut by 2 bases, the J end by 2 bases, with 8 bases between. The CDR3 runs to 14 residues. Germline V lookup: CDR1 SGHTA, CDR2 FQGTGA. The CDR3 spells CASSLQGLTDTQYF. As DNA, the CDR3 is TGTGCCAGCAGCTTACAGGGTCTCACAGATACGCAGTATTTT. Full variable domain (outside the CDR3, taken from reference TRBV7-3 and TRBJ2-3): GAGVSQTPSNKVTEKGKYVELRCDPISGHTALYWYRQSLGQGPEFLIYFQGTGAADDSGLPNDRFFAVRPEGSVSTLKIQRTERGDSAVYLCASSLQGLTDTQYFGPGTRLTVL.

The sample holds one count of this clone. This sequence joins TRBV2 and TRBJ2-7, with 7 positions matching TRBD1. After removal of 4 bases from V and 3 bases from J, the junction contained 0 bases not matched to a gene. CDR3 size: 12 residues. Germline CDR1 and CDR2: SNHLY and FYNNEI. The CDR3 region is CASSGQGYEQYF. The DNA for the CDR3 is TGTGCCAGCAGTGGACAGGGCTACGAGCAGTACTTC.

The chain employs TRBV28 and TRBJ1-2; TRBD1 matches 8 bases. Trimming removed 5 bases from V and 3 bases from J; junction bases left unmatched: 8. Germline lookup yields CDR1 MDHEN and CDR2 SYDVKM. The CDR3 covers 15 residues. DNA of the CDR3: TGTGCCAGCAGTCCTCAGGGACAGGCGCACTATGGCTACACCTTC. This codes for CASSPQGQAHYGYTF.

V gene TRBV9 combines with J gene TRBJ2-3; 9 nucleotides align to TRBD2. Germline CDR1 reads SGDLS; CDR2 reads YYNGEE. V was pared by 4 bases and J by 2 bases, with 5 bases of the junction left unmatched. This CDR3 region has 15 residues. The CDR3 DNA sequence: TGTGCCAGCAGCCAGACTAGCGGCCACACAGATACGCAGTATTTT. Translated, it gives CASSQTSGHTDTQYF.

V usage is TRBV19 and J usage is TRBJ1-2; D is unclear. Trimming removed 3 bases at V and 5 bases at J, with 22 bases between. CDR1 and CDR2 (germline): LNHDA, SQIVND (reference sequence). The CDR3 runs 17 residues. DNA for the CDR3: TGTGCCAGTAGTATTGGGTCATGGGAGGAGAGGGTTTATGGCTACACCTTC. It codes for CASSIGSWEERVYGYTF.

V gene TRBV5-5 combines with J gene TRBJ2-7; TRBD1 matches 10 bases. The CDR3 has 15 amino acids. The ends lost 4 bases at V and 5 bases at J; junction bases unmatched: 9. The germline V gene encodes CDR1 SGHKS and CDR2 YYEKEE (reference sequence). CDR3 nucleotides: TGTGCCAGCAGCGTACCGACAGGGGGCTTGAACGAGCAGTACTTC. Translating it yields CASSVPTGGLNEQYF.

The V and J genes are TRBV28 and TRBJ1-1; tentatively, D is TRBD1 (6 bases). The germline CDR1 and CDR2 sequences are MDHEN and SYDVKM. Trimming took off 7 bases at V and 8 bases at J, with 14 bases between the two ends. The CDR3 is 12 residues long. CDR3 residues: CASNRLGAEAFF. The DNA of the CDR3 is TGTGCCAGCAACCGATTGGGGGCGGAAGCTTTCTTT.

CDR3 residues: CASSEPGTGGESKGYTF. As DNA, the CDR3 is TGTGCCAGCAGTGAACCCGGGACAGGGGGCGAGTCTAAAGGCTACACCTTC. The chain uses TRBV25-1 and TRBJ1-2; 12 nucleotides match TRBD1. CDR1 and CDR2 from the germline V gene are MGHDK and SYGVNS. V lost 2 bases, J lost 8 bases, and 12 bases stayed unmatched. CDR3 length: 17 amino acids.